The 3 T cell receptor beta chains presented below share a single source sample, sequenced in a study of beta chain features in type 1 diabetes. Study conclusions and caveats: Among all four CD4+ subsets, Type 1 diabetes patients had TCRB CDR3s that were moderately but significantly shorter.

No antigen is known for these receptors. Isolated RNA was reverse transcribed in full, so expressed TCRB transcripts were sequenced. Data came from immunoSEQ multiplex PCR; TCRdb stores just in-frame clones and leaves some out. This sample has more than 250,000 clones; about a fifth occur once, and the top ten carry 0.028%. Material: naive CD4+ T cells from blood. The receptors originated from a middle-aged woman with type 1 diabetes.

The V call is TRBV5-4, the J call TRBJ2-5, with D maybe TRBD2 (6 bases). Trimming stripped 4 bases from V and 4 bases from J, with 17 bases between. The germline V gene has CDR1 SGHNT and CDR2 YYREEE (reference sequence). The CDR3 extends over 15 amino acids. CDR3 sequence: CASSARTGERETQYF. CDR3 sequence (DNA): TGTGCCAGCAGCGCCCGGACGGGAGAGCGAGAGACCCAGTACTTC.

CDR3 in DNA: TGCAGCGTTGGGCGACAGGGCCCCTACGAGCAGTACTTC. Residues: CSVGRQGPYEQYF. V is TRBV29-1 and J is TRBJ2-5, with 7 bases aligning to TRBD1. The J call could be wrong; TRBJ2-7 is a better fit for the DNA end. Germline loops: CDR1 SQVTM, CDR2 ANQGSEA. This CDR3 has 13 residues.

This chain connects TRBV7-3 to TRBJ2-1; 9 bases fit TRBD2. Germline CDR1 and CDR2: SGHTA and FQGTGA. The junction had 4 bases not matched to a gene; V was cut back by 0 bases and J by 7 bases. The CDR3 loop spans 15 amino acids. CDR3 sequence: CASSLTSGSNNEQFF. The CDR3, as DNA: TGTGCCAGCAGCTTAACTAGCGGGAGTAATAATGAGCAGTTCTTC.